This TCR beta chain was sequenced during a study of T-cell reconstitution after alpha-beta-depleted transplantation in children (dated by TCRdb to about 2016). Study-wide context: T-cell immune reconstitution after TCRalphabeta/CD19-depleted allogeneic hematopoietic cell transplantation in children was quantitatively tracked in the study by means of TCR repertoire profiling. Overall results and qualifications from the work: Hyperexpanded clone frequencies declined over subsequent months; after one year, T-cell counts and TCRbeta diversity were mostly attributed to newly produced T cells. In some patients, the high TCRbeta diversity seen at day 60 was put down to recipient T cells and intrathymic progenitors that had survived conditioning. Apparently early alphabetaT-cell count recovery about two months after transplant reportedly relied on only several hundred rapidly expanded clones derived from non-depleted graft cells.

The CDR3, cysteine through phenylalanine, is 15 amino acids long. The CDR3 DNA has 45 bases and is translated from base 1. V was cut back by 2 bases and J by 1 base, leaving a gap of 6 bases between them. The germline V gene encodes CDR1 SGHAT and CDR2 FQDESV (reference sequence). Library preparation was by PCR. TCRdb shows the sequencer as Illumina HiSeq 2500. To normalize quantification of the TCRbeta repertoire, the TCR libraries were built with molecular barcoding that relied on unique molecular identifiers. TCRdb reworked the public reads: Q25 trimming with fastp, MiXCR clone assembly, productive beta chains retained. Every distinct CDR3 protein forms one entry, paired with its most common genes and DNA. The sample table lists about 980,000 distinct CDR3 sequences, around 30% of them with a count of one. Under 30% of the sample belongs to the ten largest clones. The intended sense of this specimen's treatment or condition label: allogeneic hematopoietic cell transplantation with graft depleted of TCRalphabeta T cells and CD19 B cells. Transplant recipients were children who received TCRalphabeta/CD19-depleted allogeneic hematopoietic cell grafts.

Comments on this clonotype: The antigen it recognizes is unknown. Base qualities are not at hand, and no much larger clone is one base apart.

This TCR came from a boy under two years old who had a stem cell transplant for SCID, so the T cells may come from the graft donor. In this chain, TRBV11-1 is recombined with TRBJ2-6, with the D gene call left open. The sample consisted of PBMCs, mostly from graft donor cells, taken 360 days after TCRalphabeta/CD19-depleted stem cell transplant. The encoded CDR3 is CASSLRWSGANVLTF. In nucleotide form, the sequence is TGTGCCAGCAGCTTAAGGTGGTCTGGGGCCAACGTCCTGACTTTC.